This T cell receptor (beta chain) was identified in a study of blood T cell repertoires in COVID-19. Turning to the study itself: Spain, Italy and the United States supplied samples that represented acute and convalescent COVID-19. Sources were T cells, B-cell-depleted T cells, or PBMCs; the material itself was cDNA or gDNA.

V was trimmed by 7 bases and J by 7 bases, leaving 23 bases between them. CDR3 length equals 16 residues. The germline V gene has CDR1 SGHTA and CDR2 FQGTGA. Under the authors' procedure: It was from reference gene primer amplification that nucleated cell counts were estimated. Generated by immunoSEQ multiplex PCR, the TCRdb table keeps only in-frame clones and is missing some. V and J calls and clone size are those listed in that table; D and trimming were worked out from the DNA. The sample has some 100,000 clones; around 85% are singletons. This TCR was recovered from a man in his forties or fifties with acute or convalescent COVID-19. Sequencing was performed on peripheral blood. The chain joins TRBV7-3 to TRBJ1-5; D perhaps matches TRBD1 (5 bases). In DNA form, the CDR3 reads TGTGCCAGCAACACACAAGTCGGTAGGGGTAGGCAGCCCCAGCATTTT. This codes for CASNTQVGRGRQPQHF.